Reported below is one T cell receptor beta chain. The sample originates from a study of shared clonotypes between healthy human individuals. Profiled with immunoSEQ multiplex PCR; TCRdb holds only in-frame clones, not every one. Of nearly 2 million clones listed, just under 95% are singletons. CD45RO-negative CD8 cells positively selected for CCR7 made up the naive population, which excluded terminally differentiated effector memory CD45RA+ cells. Sequences were obtained from naive CD8+ T cells sorted from blood. The TCR comes from a man aged 18 to 35 in good health.

The chain's CDR3 is CASSLGTGGADTEAFF. DNA for the CDR3: TGTGCCAGCAGCTTAGGGACAGGGGGCGCGGACACTGAAGCTTTCTTT. The chain employs TRBV7-8 and TRBJ1-1, with 11 bases lining up with TRBD1. Germline CDR1 SGHVS, CDR2 FQNEAQ. V was clipped by 1 base and J by 3 bases; unmatched bases: 4. This CDR3 contains 16 residues.